The rows below give T cell receptor beta chains drawn from one sample of a study of graft-versus-host responses after intestinal transplantation. TCRdb keeps only in-frame clones here, not all; method: immunoSEQ multiplex PCR. This sample has around 15,000 clones, with around 90% found just once. The material sequenced was PBMCs, taken roughly 110 days after intestinal transplant. The source of these receptors is a human patient who received an intestinal transplant, so some T cells may come from the graft donor. Both conserved end residues are part of each CDR3. The D gene is left open where the match is weak.

v_gene	len	d_gene	j_gene	CDR3nt	CDR3aa
TRBV5-3	15	-	TRBJ1-5	TGTGCCAGAAGAGGATGCGGGGGCCCCAATCAGCCCCAGCATTTT	CARRGCGGPNQPQHF
TRBV19	16	-	TRBJ1-5	TGTGCCAGTCGAATCGGGGCGGCGGCGGCCAATCAGCCCCAGCATTTT	CASRIGAAAANQPQHF
TRBV11-1	14	-	TRBJ1-2	TGTGCCAGCAGCTTACGAAACAGCTTCCCAAGCTACACCTTC	CASSLRNSFPSYTF
TRBV15	16	TRBD1	TRBJ2-7	TGTGCCACCAGCAGAGGCCGGACAGGGAGCTCCTACGAGCAGTACTTC	CATSRGRTGSSYEQYF
TRBV7-7	15	TRBD2	TRBJ2-7	TGTGCTAGCAGCTTAGGGAGCGGGAGTGGGTACGAGCAGTACTTC	CASSLGSGSGYEQYF
TRBV2	13	TRBD1	TRBJ1-2	TGTGGCAGGGGACAGGATGAGTACTATGGCTACACCTTC	CGRGQDEYYGYTF
TRBV6-4	14	TRBD1	TRBJ2-1	TGTGCCAGCAGTGAAGGGACAGAATACAATGAGCAGTTCTTC	CASSEGTEYNEQFF
TRBV4-1	19	-	TRBJ2-7	TGCGCCAGCAGCCAAGATACTCTTGCCGGGGTAGGGCTACTTGGCGAGCAGTACTTC	CASSQDTLAGVGLLGEQYF
TRBV5-1	14	-	TRBJ2-6	TGCGCCAGCAGCTTGGGCCCCTGGGCCAACGTCCTGACTTTC	CASSLGPWANVLTF
TRBV7-3	17	TRBD1	TRBJ1-1	TGTGCCAGCAGCTTAACTGGGACAGGGGGCGGAGGGAGAGAAGCTTTCTTT	CASSLTGTGGGGREAFF
TRBV28	16	-	TRBJ1-2	TGTGCCAGCAGTTTAATGGGCTGGCCGGGGGACTATGGCTACACCTTC	CASSLMGWPGDYGYTF
TRBV5-4	14	-	TRBJ2-3	TGTGCCAGCAGCCGGGGGACGGGCACAGATACGCAGTATTTT	CASSRGTGTDTQYF
TRBV5-4	14	TRBD1	TRBJ2-3	TGTGCCAGCAGCATACAGGGGGCGTTAGATACGCAGTATTTT	CASSIQGALDTQYF
TRBV5-6	15	-	TRBJ1-5	TGTGCCAGCAGCTCCAGGACGGTTTTGAATCAGCCCCAGCATTTT	CASSSRTVLNQPQHF
TRBV5-5	14	-	TRBJ1-1	TGTGCCAGCAGCCCCCGAGGGGGGGGCACTGAAGCTTTCTTT	CASSPRGGGTEAFF
TRBV5-8	18	TRBD1	TRBJ1-1	TGTGCCAGCAGCTTGGTTTTCTCCAGGGGGGACCAACACACTGAAGCTTTCTTT	CASSLVFSRGDQHTEAFF
TRBV19	13	-	TRBJ2-1	TGTGCCAGTAGTCGTACAGGGCGGGATGAGCAGTTCTTC	CASSRTGRDEQFF
TRBV5-1	13	-	TRBJ2-7	TGCGCCAGCAGCTGGAGGTACCCCTACGAGCAGTACTTC	CASSWRYPYEQYF